This T cell receptor beta chain was profiled in a study of CD8+ T cells in alopecia areata. Study-level information: Treated patients took oral tofacitinib at 5 to 10 mg twice daily. General study points: Among the 100 top clones, expanded CD8+ clones, like scalp clonality, were significantly decreased by tofacitinib. Scalp and blood samples kept many expanded lesional clones throughout tofacitinib.

This sample's treatment: oral pan-JAK inhibitor, 5-10 mg twice daily. Alopecia areata patients provided lesional scalp punch biopsies and peripheral blood. Note on this clone: As yet, its antigen is unknown.

The ends were cut back, 8 bases at V and 5 bases at J, with 16 bases in the middle. The CDR3 sequence is 13 residues long. Looked up from germline, CDR1 is SEHNR and CDR2 is FQNEAQ (reference sequence). Extracted RNA was reverse transcribed into cDNA, the sequencing template. Profiling relied on immunoSEQ multiplex PCR, and the TCRdb table lists in-frame clones only, not all of them. In the table there are 150,000 to 200,000 clones, about three fifths of which are singletons. The sample in question was CD4+ T cells sorted from blood, obtained at approximately week 60, from a patient treated with tofacitinib. The receptor was derived from a human donor with alopecia areata. The rearrangement uses TRBV7-9 and TRBJ2-7; a weak D match, TRBD2 (6 bases). CDR3 DNA: TGTGCCAGCCAACGGGGGACCAGCCACGAGCAGTACTTC. Translating it yields CASQRGTSHEQYF.